This T cell receptor beta chain is drawn from a study of T cells in Graves' hyperthyroidism and ophthalmopathy. The table lists this clonotype with a few counts. The antigen is undetermined. General observations from the study: Median prediction lead before ophthalmopathy onset was 5 to 7 months with the model. A 13 V-J model separated ophthalmopathy from stable hyperthyroidism.

Amplified TCR beta CDR3 regions came from RNA transcripts. Researchers ran a first-round RT-PCR on the TCR CDR3 using the HTBI primer set. TCRdb processed the multiplex PCR reads anew with MiXCR; each CDR3 protein has one entry. The table includes about 840,000 distinct CDR3 sequences, around 39% detected once. CDR1 is SGDLS and CDR2 is YYNGEE in the germline V gene. This CDR3 contains 16 residues. The V segment lost 2 bases and the J segment 1 base; nucleotides outside the gene matches: 5. The sequence was obtained from a young man with Graves' hyperthyroidism. Sequencing used blood. This chain links TRBV9 with TRBJ2-7, with 11 bases matching TRBD2. CDR3 amino acids: CASSVGPSGRSYEQYF. CDR3 nucleotides: TGTGCCAGCAGCGTCGGTCCTAGCGGGAGGTCCTACGAGCAGTACTTC.